This T cell receptor (beta chain) comes out of a study of blood T cell repertoires in COVID-19. This clone was detected once. With 1 base removed from V and 4 bases from J, the gap between germline ends came to 14 bases. The CDR3 sequence is 16 residues long. Per germline, CDR1 LGHNT and CDR2 FRNRAP. Authors' processing steps: Estimation of nucleated cell counts was performed using reference gene primer amplification. The data were produced by immunoSEQ multiplex PCR, yet TCRdb's version contains in-frame clones alone and is incomplete. The DNA gave D and trimming, while V, J and clone size come from that table. The table shows 110,000 or so clones, with 85% to 90% occurring only once.

The J gene is TRBJ1-5, the V gene TRBV12-5; D unclear. Sequencing input: peripheral blood. The source is a woman in her forties or fifties with acute or convalescent COVID-19. The CDR3 DNA reads as TGTGCTAGTGGTTTGGGACAATTCAACGATAATCAGCCCCAGCATTTT. Amino acids: CASGLGQFNDNQPQHF.